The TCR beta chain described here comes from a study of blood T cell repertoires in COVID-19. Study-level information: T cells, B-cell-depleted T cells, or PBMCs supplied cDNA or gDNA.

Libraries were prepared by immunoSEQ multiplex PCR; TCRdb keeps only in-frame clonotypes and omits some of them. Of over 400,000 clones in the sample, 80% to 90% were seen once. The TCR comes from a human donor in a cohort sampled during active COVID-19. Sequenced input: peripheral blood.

The CDR3 region is CASRPLVPYGNEQFF. CDR3 DNA: TGTGCCAGCAGACCTCTAGTTCCCTATGGCAATGAGCAGTTCTTC. The chain links TRBV6-4 to TRBJ2-1; D is unclear. Looked up from germline, CDR1 is MRHNA and CDR2 is SNTAGT. The CDR3 totals 15 residues. The V and J ends lost 6 bases and 6 bases respectively, with 18 bases between them.